The 6 T cell receptor beta chains presented below share a single source sample, sequenced in a study of T cell changes during pregnancy in multiple sclerosis. Measured with immunoSEQ multiplex PCR; TCRdb has only the in-frame clones, and not every one. The table records around 40,000 clones, roughly 91% of them present only once. The material was CD4+ T cells from peripheral blood mononuclear cells, obtained in the third trimester of pregnancy. Every receptor here comes from a female donor with multiple sclerosis, enrolled in a pregnancy study.

CDR3 nucleotide sequence: TGTGCCAGCAGCCCCAGGACAGTCCCCTGGCCCCAGCATTTT. It specifies CASSPRTVPWPQHF. This chain links TRBV11-2 with TRBJ1-5, with D possibly matching TRBD1 (6 bases). Germline loops: CDR1 SGHAT, CDR2 FQNNGV. Between the trimmed V and J ends, which lost 5 bases and 9 bases, there was a span of 17 bases. The CDR3 totals 14 residues.

The chain links TRBV27 to TRBJ1-1, with 9 nucleotides matching TRBD1. Germline CDR1 is MNHEY and CDR2 is SMNVEV (reference sequence). Trimming took 2 bases from V and 6 from J; bases not matched to a gene: 13. This CDR3 spans 17 amino acids. Written as DNA, the CDR3 is TGTGCCAGCAGTTTAGGTAGTGGAACAGGGGGCAGGGCTGAAGCTTTCTTT. This translates into CASSLGSGTGGRAEAFF.

The rearrangement joins TRBV10-3 to TRBJ2-7, with 11 bases aligning to TRBD1. The CDR3 has 16 residues. The V and J ends lost 11 bases and 3 bases, in that order; junction bases with no gene match: 15. Germline V gives CDR1 ENHRY, CDR2 SYGVKD. The CDR3 here is CACGQGATASHYEQYF. DNA for the CDR3: TGTGCCTGTGGACAGGGGGCGACCGCCTCGCACTACGAGCAGTACTTC.

V usage is TRBV5-4 and J usage is TRBJ2-7; 7 positions match TRBD2. This CDR3 has 14 amino acids. Germline values: CDR1 SGHNT, CDR2 YYREEE (reference sequence). Germline trimming cut 4 bases from V and 2 bases from J; bases unmatched to any gene: 6. CDR3 bases: TGTGCCAGCAGCGTCACGGGGGGTACCTACGAGCAGTACTTC. It yields the protein CASSVTGGTYEQYF.

This rearrangement joins TRBV27 to TRBJ2-7; D possibly corresponds to TRBD1 (6 bases). Trimming took off 5 bases at V and 1 base at J, with 15 bases between the two ends. Looked up from germline, CDR1 is MNHEY and CDR2 is SMNVEV (reference sequence). The CDR3 sequence is 15 residues long. For the CDR3, the DNA is TGTGCCAGCAGTCCTTTAGGGGGTAGTTCCTACGAGCAGTACTTC. Residues: CASSPLGGSSYEQYF.

V is TRBV6-6 and J is TRBJ1-2, with 8 bases identical to TRBD1. CDR1 and CDR2 from the germline V gene are MNHNY and SVGAGI (reference sequence). Trimming removed 6 bases from V and 8 bases from J; junction bases left unmatched: 17. The CDR3 totals 16 residues. The chain's CDR3 is CASRHRDRSFNRGYTF. CDR3 coding DNA: TGTGCCAGCAGACACCGGGACAGGTCGTTTAATAGAGGCTACACCTTC.